This T cell receptor (beta chain) is from a study of OX40 agonist ivuxolimab in advanced cancers. Points from the study as a whole: Also showing low normalized T-cell clonal expansion were some of the nonresponders. No determination was made of the antigen specificity of the expanded peripheral T cells.

The CDR3 length is 16 residues. The J segment lost 7 bases and the V segment lost 4 bases, leaving 9 bases of the junction unmatched. Germline V gives CDR1 MNHEY, CDR2 SMNVEV (reference sequence). Sampled blood was obtained at baseline, cycle 4 day 1, and cycle 7 day 1. Sequencing was performed with immunoSEQ multiplex PCR; in TCRdb, only in-frame clones are kept and a portion is missing. The profile shows around 70,000 clones, approximately 90% of them singletons. About this clone: Its antigen is unidentified.

The chain joins TRBV27 to TRBJ2-1; 11 nucleotides match TRBD1. The material was CD4+ or CD8+ T cells sorted from blood, obtained in a trial of the OX40 agonist ivuxolimab. The origin of this receptor is an adult with an advanced solid tumor such as melanoma, head and neck, liver or kidney cancer. Here the CDR3 DNA reads TGTGCCAGCAGTTCACCGGGACAGGGGGTCGGGAATGAGCAGTTCTTC. Translating gives CASSSPGQGVGNEQFF.